The following is a T cell receptor beta chain sequence with its context. Its specificity is not known. Read data end 3 residues before the CDR3 end; the end is taken from the germline J gene. The data originate from a study of T cell clonality in common variable immunodeficiency. Study observations and caveats: The cause of increased CVID clonality remains unclear without subpopulation sequencing. CVID subjects showed higher TCRbeta clonality than healthy controls. Common variable immunodeficiency TCR beta sequences reportedly had fewer deletions and N-nucleotide insertions. Shared TCRbeta clones were fewer between CVID subjects than controls.

Replacement immunoglobulin had been given to every CVID subject for at least one year. Germline-derived CDR1 and CDR2 are KGHSH and LQKENI. The CDR3 extends over 16 amino acids. The V end lost 1 base, the J end lost 4 bases, and 17 bases lay between the germline ends. The protocol was immunoSEQ multiplex PCR, while the TCRdb copy is restricted to in-frame clones and leaves out a portion. The sample holds roughly 3,100 clones, and no clone turns up only once. The sequenced sample consisted of peripheral blood mononuclear cells. This sequence originates from a human donor with common variable immunodeficiency. The chain combines TRBV18 with TRBJ2-7; D is perhaps TRBD1 or TRBD2 (7 bases each). CDR3 sequence reads: CASSPRGGGGQYEQYF. The CDR3 bases that were read are TGTGCCAGCTCACCACGAGGGGGAGGGGGCCAATACGAG.